A single sample gave rise to the 3 T cell receptor beta chains below, sequenced in a study of CD8+CD57+ T cells in acquired aplastic anemia (dated by TCRdb to the late 2010s). These reads were obtained on an Illumina HiSeq 2000. TCR beta VDJ combination and CDR3 sequence profiling used genomic DNA as the template. Clones were called with MiXCR by TCRdb after fastp trimmed the public reads at Q25, and only in-frame beta chains were retained. Duplicate CDR3 protein sequences are folded into a single record with the most common DNA and genes. This sample holds 150,000 or so distinct CDR3 sequences; about half were observed only once. The ten largest clones capture roughly 3.5% of the sample. Expansion of CD8+CD57+ cells had been shown by flow cytometry in the patients chosen for sequencing. Sequenced input: sorted CD4+, CD8+, or CD8+CD57+ T cells (not recorded which) from PBMCs. All receptors come from a human donor with aplastic anemia.

A few counts support this clonotype. This sequence joins TRBV19 and TRBJ1-5; no definite D call. The ends were cut back, 3 bases at V and 9 bases at J, with 9 bases in the middle. This CDR3 spans 12 amino acids. Germline loops: CDR1 LNHDA, CDR2 SQIVND (reference sequence). The CDR3 sequence: CASSIGMTPQHF. The CDR3 DNA is TGTGCCAGTAGTATTGGGATGACGCCCCAGCATTTT.

This clonotype was detected ten times or more. V is TRBV9 and J is TRBJ2-7; no clear D. The CDR3 totals 15 residues. Trimming stripped 0 bases from V and 6 bases from J, with 16 bases between. Germline V lookup: CDR1 SGDLS, CDR2 YYNGEE. The CDR3 DNA sequence: TGTGCCAGCAGCGTAGAGGGATCCGGTAAGGGCGAGCAGTACTTC. Amino acids: CASSVEGSGKGEQYF.

The chain links TRBV6-5 to TRBJ1-4; D unclear. Germline CDR1 reads MNHEY; CDR2 reads SVGAGI. The CDR3 is 14 residues long. V was trimmed by 4 bases and J by 3 bases, leaving 9 bases between them. The CDR3 protein is CASSWLGSNEKLFF. CDR3 nucleotide sequence: TGTGCCAGCAGTTGGTTAGGGTCTAATGAAAAACTGTTTTTT.